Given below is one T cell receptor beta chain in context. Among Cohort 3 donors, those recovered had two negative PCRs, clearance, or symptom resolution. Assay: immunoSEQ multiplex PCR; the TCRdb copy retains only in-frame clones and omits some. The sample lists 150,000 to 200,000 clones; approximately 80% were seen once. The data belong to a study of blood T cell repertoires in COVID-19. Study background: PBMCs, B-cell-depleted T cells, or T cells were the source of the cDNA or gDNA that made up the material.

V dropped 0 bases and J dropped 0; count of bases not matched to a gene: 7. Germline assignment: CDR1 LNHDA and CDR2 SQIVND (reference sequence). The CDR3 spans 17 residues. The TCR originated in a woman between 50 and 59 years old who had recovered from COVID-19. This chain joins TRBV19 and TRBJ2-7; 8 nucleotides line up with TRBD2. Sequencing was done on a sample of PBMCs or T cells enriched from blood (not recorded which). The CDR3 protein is CASSIESAGAYSYEQYF. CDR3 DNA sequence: TGTGCCAGTAGTATAGAGTCAGCGGGGGCTTACTCCTACGAGCAGTACTTC.